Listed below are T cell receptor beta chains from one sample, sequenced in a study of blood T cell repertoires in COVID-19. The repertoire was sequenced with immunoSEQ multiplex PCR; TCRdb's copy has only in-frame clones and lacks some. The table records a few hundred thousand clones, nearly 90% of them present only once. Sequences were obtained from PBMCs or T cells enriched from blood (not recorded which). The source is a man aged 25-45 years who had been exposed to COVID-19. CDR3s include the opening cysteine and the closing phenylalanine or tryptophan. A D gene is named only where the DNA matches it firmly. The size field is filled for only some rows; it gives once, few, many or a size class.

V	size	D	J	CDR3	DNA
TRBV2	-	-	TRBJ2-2	CATRRGGGTGELFF	TGTGCCACTAGGCGGGGAGGTGGAACCGGGGAGCTGTTTTTT
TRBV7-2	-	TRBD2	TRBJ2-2	CASSFTSGYTGELFF	TGTGCCAGCAGCTTTACTAGCGGATACACCGGGGAGCTGTTTTTT
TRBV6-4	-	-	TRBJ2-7	CASSDARQVSYEQYF	TGTGCCAGCAGTGACGCCAGACAGGTCTCCTACGAGCAGTACTTC
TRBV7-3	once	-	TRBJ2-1	CASSRTSLPAYNEQFF	TGTGCCAGCAGCCGCACTAGCCTACCTGCCTACAATGAGCAGTTCTTC
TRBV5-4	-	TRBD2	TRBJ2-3	CASSKVAGGLTDTQYF	TGTGCCAGCAGCAAGGTAGCGGGGGGGCTGACAGATACGCAGTATTTT
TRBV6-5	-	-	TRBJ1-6	CASSYRRGLGSPLHF	TGTGCCAGCAGTTACCGTAGGGGTTTGGGTTCACCCCTCCACTTT
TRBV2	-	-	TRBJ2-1	CASRGGLANEQFF	TGTGCCAGCAGGGGGGGACTGGCCAATGAGCAGTTCTTC
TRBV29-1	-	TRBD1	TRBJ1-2	CSAWTGEGYTF	TGCAGCGCCTGGACAGGGGAAGGCTACACCTTC
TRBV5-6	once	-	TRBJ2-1	CASSSSVGGHQDEQFF	TGTGCCAGCAGCTCGAGTGTCGGCGGGCACCAGGATGAGCAGTTCTTC
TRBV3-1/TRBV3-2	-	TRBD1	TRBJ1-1	CASSQPLTGGTNTEAFF	TGTGCCAGCAGCCAACCGCTGACAGGGGGCACGAACACTGAAGCTTTCTTT
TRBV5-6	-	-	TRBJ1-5	CASSFGRLSNQPQHF	TGTGCCAGCAGCTTCGGACGACTAAGCAATCAGCCCCAGCATTTT
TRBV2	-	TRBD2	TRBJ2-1	CARTGTSDYNEQFF	TGTGCCAGAACCGGGACTAGCGACTACAATGAGCAGTTCTTC
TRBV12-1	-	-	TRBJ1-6	CASSYDREFYNSPLHF	TGTGCCAGCAGCTACGACAGGGAGTTCTATAATTCACCCCTCCACTTT
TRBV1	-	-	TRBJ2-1	CTSSQIGTSGGPTYNEQFF	TGCACCAGCAGCCAGATAGGGACTAGCGGGGGCCCTACCTACAATGAGCAGTTCTTC
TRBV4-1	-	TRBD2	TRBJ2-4	CASSLTAGGGGVIQYF	TGCGCCAGCAGCCTCACGGCGGGTGGGGGAGGGGTCATTCAGTACTTC
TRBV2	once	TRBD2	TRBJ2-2	CASSPLGLAGGSGELFF	TGTGCCAGCAGTCCCCTCGGACTAGCGGGGGGCTCCGGGGAGCTGTTTTTT
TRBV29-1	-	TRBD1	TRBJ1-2	CSAGEGTGYGYTF	TGCAGCGCTGGCGAAGGGACAGGGTACGGCTACACCTTC
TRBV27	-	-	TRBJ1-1	CASSLFRVGTEAFF	TGTGCCAGCAGTTTATTCAGGGTCGGCACTGAAGCTTTCTTT
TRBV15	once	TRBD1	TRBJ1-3	CATSREGQQRSISGNTIYF	TGTGCCACCAGCAGAGAGGGACAGCAACGCTCTATCTCTGGAAACACCATATATTTT
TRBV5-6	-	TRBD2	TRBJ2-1	CASVLAGGLAQFF	TGTGCCAGCGTCCTAGCGGGGGGGCTCGCCCAGTTCTTC
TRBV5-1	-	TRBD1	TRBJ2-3	CASSSTGPLDTQYF	TGCGCCAGCAGCTCGACAGGGCCTTTAGATACGCAGTATTTT
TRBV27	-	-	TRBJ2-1	CASMAVNPYNEQFF	TGTGCCAGCATGGCAGTTAACCCCTACAATGAGCAGTTCTTC
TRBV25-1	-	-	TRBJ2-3	CASSGRGQGNTDTQYF	TGTGCCAGCAGTGGCAGAGGGCAGGGGAACACAGATACGCAGTATTTT
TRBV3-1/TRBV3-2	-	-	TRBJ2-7	CASSQGPATSYEQYF	TGTGCCAGCAGCCAAGGCCCAGCGACCTCCTACGAGCAGTACTTC
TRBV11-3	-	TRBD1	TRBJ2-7	CASSQNSGQGDEQYF	TGTGCCAGCAGCCAAAACTCGGGACAGGGAGACGAGCAGTACTTC
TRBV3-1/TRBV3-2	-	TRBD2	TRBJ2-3	CASSLRGGGTDTQYF	TGTGCCAGCAGCCTACGGGGGGGTGGAACAGATACGCAGTATTTT
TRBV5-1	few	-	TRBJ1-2	CASSLSQANYGYTF	TGCGCCAGCAGCTTGAGTCAGGCTAACTATGGCTACACCTTC
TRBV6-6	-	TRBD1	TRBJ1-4	CASRGQGGEKLFF	TGTGCCAGCAGAGGACAGGGTGGTGAAAAACTGTTTTTT
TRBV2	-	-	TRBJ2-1	CASGRGDEQFF	TGTGCCAGCGGTCGGGGAGATGAGCAGTTCTTC
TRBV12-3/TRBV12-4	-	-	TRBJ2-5	CASSPGLQETQYF	TGTGCCAGCAGTCCTGGACTTCAAGAGACCCAGTACTTC
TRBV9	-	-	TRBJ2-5	CASSATPGGETQYF	TGTGCCAGCAGCGCAACCCCAGGCGGGGAGACCCAGTACTTC
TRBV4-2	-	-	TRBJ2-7	CASSQGGGADEQYF	TGTGCCAGCAGCCAAGGAGGGGGGGCGGACGAGCAGTACTTC
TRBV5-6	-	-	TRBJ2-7	CAISFSGGAALYEQYF	TGTGCCATCAGCTTCTCGGGCGGGGCTGCCCTTTACGAGCAGTACTTC
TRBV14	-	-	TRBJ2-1	CASSQAADTYNEQFF	TGTGCCAGCAGCCAAGCTGCGGACACATACAATGAGCAGTTCTTC
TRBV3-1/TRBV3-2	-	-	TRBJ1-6	CASSPSPINSPLHF	TGTGCCAGCAGTCCCTCCCCTATTAATTCACCCCTCCACTTT